The present T cell receptor (beta chain) was sequenced within a study of blood T cell repertoires in COVID-19. As for the study in general: T cells, B-cell-depleted T cells, or PBMCs provided the cDNA or gDNA that served as material.

Generated by immunoSEQ multiplex PCR, the TCRdb table keeps only in-frame clones and is missing some. The sample consists of around 140,000 clones, over 75% of them appearing once. The CDR3 extends over 14 amino acids. CDR1 is SGHNT and CDR2 is YENEEA in the germline V gene. The ends were cut back, 4 bases at V and 9 bases at J, with 15 bases in the middle. The gene calls are TRBV11-3 and TRBJ1-4; no reliable D call. This sequence was found in a human donor in a cohort sampled during active COVID-19. Sequencing used peripheral blood. In DNA form, the CDR3 reads TGTGCCAGCAGCTCAGAGATAGGGAGGCAAAAACTGTTTTTT. Translating it yields CASSSEIGRQKLFF.